This TCR beta chain was retrieved from a study of radiation and T cells in renal cell carcinoma. General observations from the study: From baseline, blood top tumor clonotypes peaked at 2 weeks post-radiation.

Concerning this clone: Antigen unknown.

Germline V gives CDR1 MDHEN, CDR2 SYDVKM. V lost 6 bases to trimming and J lost 5 bases, with 16 bases between them. CDR3 length: 14 amino acids. As for time point: blood 4 weeks post-SBRT, at nephrectomy. Regarding treatment: 15 Gy SBRT to primary tumor, nephrectomy 4 weeks later. Profiling relied on immunoSEQ multiplex PCR, and the TCRdb table lists in-frame clones only, not all of them. The sample has about 150,000 clones, 65% to 90% seen once. The chain recombines TRBV28 with TRBJ1-2; D not certain. The TCR was taken from a woman between 50 and 59 years old with renal cell carcinoma. The sample here was blood, taken from a patient whose treatment included radiotherapy and nephrectomy. The CDR3: CASSVPPSAYGYTF. CDR3 DNA sequence: TGTGCCAGCAGCGTTCCTCCCAGTGCTTATGGCTACACCTTC.